Included here is one TCR beta chain sequence, with context. No antigen is known for it. The sample holds no much larger clone one base away, and base qualities are not on file. Receptor libraries were prepared by RT-PCR. The sample was run on an Illumina HiSeq 2500. Using fastp trimming at Q25 and MiXCR clonotype assembly, TCRdb reanalyzed the public sequencing data and kept in-frame beta chains. Here each entry gathers all rows of one CDR3 protein and keeps the most common genes and DNA. In all, the sample holds about 500,000 distinct CDR3 sequences, and about 17% of those were seen once. Roughly 3% of the sample lies in the top ten. The CDR1 and CDR2 encoded by the germline V gene are MGHDK and SYGVNS. From its cysteine to its phenylalanine, the CDR3 spans 14 amino acids. The read is trimmed to its CDR3 DNA, 42 bases read in frame from base 1. V was cut back by 5 bases and J by 10 bases, leaving a gap of 17 bases between them.

The data are from a study of response to subunit inactivated influenza vaccine (dated by TCRdb to 2016 to 2019). Turning to the overall study: Deep quantitative T cell receptor repertoire profiling was used in the study to track responses to a trivalent subunit inactivated influenza vaccine.

Results the study describes overall, beyond this receptor: The authors proposed that each seasonal influenza vaccination may bring in only a limited number of new T cells.

The chain employs TRBV25-1 and TRBJ1-4, with TRBD1 perhaps the D gene, on 6 matching bases. This TCR was recovered from a man between 50 and 69 years old who received an inactivated influenza vaccine. Donor details come from another sample of the same person, matched by shared clones. This material consisted of CD4+ T cells sorted from PBMCs, taken roughly 24 months after vaccination. The nucleotide sequence is given as TGTGCCAGCAGTAGTTCGGGGATCAGGGGAAAACTGTTTTTT. This yields the protein CASSSSGIRGKLFF.